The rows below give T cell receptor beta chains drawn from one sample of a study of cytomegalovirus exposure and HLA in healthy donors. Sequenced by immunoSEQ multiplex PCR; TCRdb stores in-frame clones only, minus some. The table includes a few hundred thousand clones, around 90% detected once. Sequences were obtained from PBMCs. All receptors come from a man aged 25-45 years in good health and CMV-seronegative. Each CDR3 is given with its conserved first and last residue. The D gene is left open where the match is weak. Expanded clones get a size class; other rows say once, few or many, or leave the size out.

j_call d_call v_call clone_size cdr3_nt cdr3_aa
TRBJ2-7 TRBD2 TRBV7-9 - TGTGCCAGCAGTGATACTACCGGGACTAGCGGGGGGGCCTGGTACGAGCAGTACTTC CASSDTTGTSGGAWYEQYF
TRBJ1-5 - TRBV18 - TGTGCCAGCTCACCAAGGGAGACCCAGCATTTT CASSPRETQHF
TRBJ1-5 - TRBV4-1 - TGCGCCAGCAGCCAAGATCTTGGCGGGGGCGGTCAGCCCCAGCATTTT CASSQDLGGGGQPQHF
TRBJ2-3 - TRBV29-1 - TGCAGCGTTGAAGAATGGGGGGACTCCACAGATACGCAGTATTTT CSVEEWGDSTDTQYF
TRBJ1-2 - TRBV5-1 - TGCGCCAGCAGCGGTGAGGACTATGGCTACACCTTC CASSGEDYGYTF
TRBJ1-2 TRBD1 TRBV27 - TGTGCCAGCAGTTGGGACAGCCAGGGTGGCTATGGCTACACCTTC CASSWDSQGGYGYTF
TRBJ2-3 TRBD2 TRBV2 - TGTGCCAGCGGAGGGACTAGCAGGGCGGATACGCAGTATTTT CASGGTSRADTQYF
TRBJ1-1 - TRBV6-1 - TGTGCCGGCCGGACGGGGATGAACACTGAAGCTTTCTTT CAGRTGMNTEAFF
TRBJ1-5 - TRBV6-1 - TGTGCCAGCATGAAACAGGGTAAAAGCAATCAGCCCCAGCATTTT CASMKQGKSNQPQHF
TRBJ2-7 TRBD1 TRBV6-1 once TGTGCCAGCAGTCCCGCGGGGACAGGGGTCTACGAGCAGTACTTC CASSPAGTGVYEQYF
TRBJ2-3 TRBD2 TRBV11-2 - TGTGCCAGCAGCAAAATAGCGGGGGGGATCACAGATACGCAGTATTTT CASSKIAGGITDTQYF
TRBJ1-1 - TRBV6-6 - TGTGCCAGCAGTATTCGGGTTGGTGGCACTGAAGCTTTCTTT CASSIRVGGTEAFF
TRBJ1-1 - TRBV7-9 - TGTGCCAGCAGCATCTACAACCCGGGGAACACTGAAGCTTTCTTT CASSIYNPGNTEAFF
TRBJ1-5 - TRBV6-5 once TGTGCCAGCAGGACGGACACAAATCAGCCCCAGCATTTT CASRTDTNQPQHF
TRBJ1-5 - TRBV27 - TGTGCCAGCAGTTTTGGCGGGGGGCGGTGGCCCCAGCATTTT CASSFGGGRWPQHF
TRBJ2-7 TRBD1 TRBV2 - TGTGCCAGCAGTGAAATAACAGGGGCCTACGAGCAGTACTTC CASSEITGAYEQYF
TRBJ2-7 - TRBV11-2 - TGTGCCAGCAGCTTGGACAGCCTTATCTCCTACGAGCAGTACTTC CASSLDSLISYEQYF
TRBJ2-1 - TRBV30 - TGTGCCTGGTCCCCAGGCTACTACAATGAGCAGTTCTTC CAWSPGYYNEQFF
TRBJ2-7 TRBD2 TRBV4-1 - TGCGCCAGCAGCCGTGGGACTAGCGGTGACGAGCAGTACTTC CASSRGTSGDEQYF
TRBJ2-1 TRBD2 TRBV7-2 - TGTGCCAGCAGCCGAGACCCAACGGGGGGCAATGAGCAGTTCTTC CASSRDPTGGNEQFF
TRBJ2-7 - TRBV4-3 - TGCGCCAGCAGCCAAGATAGTCCACCGAGACACCCTCCCTTC CASSQDSPPRHPPF
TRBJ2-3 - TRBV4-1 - TGCGCCAGCAGAGGGGCGGGGTCCCCAGATACGCAGTATTTT CASRGAGSPDTQYF
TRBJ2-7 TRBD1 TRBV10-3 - TGTGCCATCAGTGTGGGACAGGACCCCTACGAGCAGTACTTC CAISVGQDPYEQYF
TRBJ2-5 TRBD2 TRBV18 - TGTGCCAGCTCACCACCTAGCGGGGGGCCGTACCAAGAGACCCAGTACTTC CASSPPSGGPYQETQYF
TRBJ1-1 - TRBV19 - TGTGCCAGTAGTAAGGGGGAATACCGAGGAACTGAAGCTTTCTTT CASSKGEYRGTEAFF
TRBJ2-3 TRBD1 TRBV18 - TGTGCCAGCTCACCAGGGACAGGGTTAAGTACAGATACGCAGTATTTT CASSPGTGLSTDTQYF
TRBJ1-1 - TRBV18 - TGTGCCAGCTCCCCCGATGGGGCCACTGAAGCTTTCTTT CASSPDGATEAFF
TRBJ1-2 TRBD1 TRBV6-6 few TGTGCCAGCACCCTAACAGGACAGGGTGCCTCTGGCTACACCTTC CASTLTGQGASGYTF
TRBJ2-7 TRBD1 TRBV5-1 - TGCGCCAGCAGCCGGGACAGCCTGAGCTCCTACGAGCAGTACTTC CASSRDSLSSYEQYF
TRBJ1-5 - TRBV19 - TGTGCCAGTATGGAGAGGCCGTATAGCAATCAGCCCCAGCATTTT CASMERPYSNQPQHF
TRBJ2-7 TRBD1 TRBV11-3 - TGTGCCAGCAGCTTTTATGCTCGGGACAGGGGACCCTTC CASSFYARDRGPF
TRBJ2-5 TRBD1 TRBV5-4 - TGTGCCAGCAGCGTGGACAGGGGGCAGGAGACCCAGTACTTC CASSVDRGQETQYF
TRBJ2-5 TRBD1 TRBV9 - TGTGCCAGCAGCCCCGGGACAGGGGATGAGACCCAGTACTTC CASSPGTGDETQYF
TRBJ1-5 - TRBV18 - TGTGCCAGCTCACCGGGACTTTCGGAGCCCCAGCATTTT CASSPGLSEPQHF
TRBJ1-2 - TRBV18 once TGTGCCAGCTCCCCGCTTCTAACGGCGGGGGGAGGCTACACCTTC CASSPLLTAGGGYTF
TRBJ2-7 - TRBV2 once TGTGCCAGCAGTGAGGGCAGCTCCTACGAGCAGTACTTC CASSEGSSYEQYF
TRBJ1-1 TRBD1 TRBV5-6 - TGTGCCAGCAGCTGGCGGGACAGACAATACACTGAAGCTTTCTTT CASSWRDRQYTEAFF
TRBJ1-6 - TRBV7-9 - TGTGCCAGCAGCTTAGCTCAGTTGTATAATTCACCCCTCCACTTT CASSLAQLYNSPLHF
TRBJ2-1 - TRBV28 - TGTGCCAGCAGTAGTCGACTCGAACTTTACAATGAGCAGTTCTTC CASSSRLELYNEQFF
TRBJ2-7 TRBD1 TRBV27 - TGTGCCAGCAGTTCTACAGGGGGCTCCTACGAGCAGTACTTC CASSSTGGSYEQYF
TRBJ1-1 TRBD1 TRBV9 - TGTGCCAGCAGCAAAGGACAGGCGTACACTGAAGCTTTCTTT CASSKGQAYTEAFF
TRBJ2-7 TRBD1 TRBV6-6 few TGTGCCAGCAGCCATACAGGGGGAGAGCAGTACTTC CASSHTGGEQYF